These 5 T cell receptor beta chains originate from one sample sequenced in a study of cytomegalovirus exposure and HLA in healthy donors. With 60 Vbeta and 13 Jbeta primers, the PCR was carried out. Sequenced by immunoSEQ multiplex PCR; TCRdb stores in-frame clones only, minus some. The sample includes about 60,000 clones, roughly 74% of them seen just once. Material for sequencing was PBMCs. Receptors originate from a middle-aged man in good health and CMV-seropositive.

This clone was counted a single time. This rearrangement joins TRBV2 to TRBJ2-5, with a possible D match to TRBD2 (5 bases). This CDR3 is 14 amino acids long. Germline lookup yields CDR1 SNHLY and CDR2 FYNNEI. Between the trimmed V and J ends, which lost 8 bases and 4 bases, there was a span of 17 bases. This chain's CDR3 is CASEWITRGETQYF. CDR3 DNA sequence: TGTGCCAGCGAGTGGATTACTCGGGGAGAGACCCAGTACTTC.

This clone was observed a handful of times. The rearrangement joins TRBV7-2 to TRBJ1-1, with D unclear. V was pared by 2 bases and J by 7 bases, with 11 bases between. CDR3 length: 13 amino acids. In germline, CDR1 is SGHTA, CDR2 FQGNSA. CDR3 sequence (DNA): TGTGCCAGCAGCTTATCGTTGGAGATTGAAGCTTTCTTT. Amino acids: CASSLSLEIEAFF.

The chain recombines TRBV7-6 with TRBJ2-1; D gene uncertain. The CDR3 is made up of 13 amino acids. Trimming left V 4 bases short and J 10 bases short, with 14 bases between. CDR1 is SGHVS and CDR2 is FNYEAQ in the germline V gene. CDR3 loop: CASSSDQAGEQFF. Written as DNA, the CDR3 is TGTGCCAGCAGCTCAGACCAAGCCGGGGAGCAGTTCTTC.

J is TRBJ2-3 and V is TRBV13; TRBD1 matches at 7 bases. The CDR3 consists of 14 residues. Germline V lookup: CDR1 PRHDT, CDR2 FYEKMQ (reference sequence). The ends lost 0 bases at V and 5 bases at J; junction bases unmatched: 2. Written as DNA, the CDR3 is TGTGCCAGCAGCTTAGGACAGGGGTTAGATACGCAGTATTTT. Its protein is CASSLGQGLDTQYF.

J is TRBJ1-6 and V is TRBV7-3, with D perhaps matching TRBD1 (5 bases). The CDR3 extends over 13 amino acids. The V gene's germline CDR1 is SGHTA and CDR2 FQGTGA. Trimming removed 6 bases at V and 7 bases at J, with 10 bases between. CDR3 DNA: TGTGCCAGCAGTCCGGGGGTAAATTCACCCCTCCACTTT. Translation: CASSPGVNSPLHF.